These 19 T cell receptor beta chains share one sample of origin, sequenced in a study of cytomegalovirus exposure and HLA in healthy donors. 60 Vbeta and 13 Jbeta primers were used in PCR. The data were produced by immunoSEQ multiplex PCR, yet TCRdb's version contains in-frame clones alone and is incomplete. The sample has 190,000 or so clones, about four fifths seen once. Input material: PBMCs. These receptors all stem from a woman in her forties or fifties in good health and CMV-seropositive.

The chain recombines TRBV5-6 with TRBJ2-2, with a tentative D call TRBD2 (6 bases). The germline V gene has CDR1 SGHDT and CDR2 YYEEEE. Trimming removed 1 base at V and 8 bases at J, with 12 bases between. The CDR3 has 14 residues. The DNA of the CDR3 is TGTGCCAGCAGCTTGACGGGGGTAAAAGGGGAGCTGTTTTTT. It specifies CASSLTGVKGELFF.

The chain recombines TRBV2 with TRBJ1-1; D perhaps matches TRBD1 (5 bases). There are 16 residues in the CDR3. CDR1 and CDR2 (germline): SNHLY, FYNNEI. V was cut by 6 bases and J by 1 base, with 18 bases left in between. The DNA for the CDR3 is TGTGCCAGCAGCGGGGGTTTGGGGGGGTCGAACACTGAAGCTTTCTTT. Its translation is CASSGGLGGSNTEAFF.

The chain is built from TRBV2 and TRBJ2-2, with 9 bases identical to TRBD1. V was pared by 8 bases and J by 4 bases, with 8 bases of the junction left unmatched. This CDR3 comprises 15 residues. Germline CDR1 SNHLY, CDR2 FYNNEI. The CDR3 bases are TGTGCCAGCCAACAGGACAGGGGAAGCACCGGGGAGCTGTTTTTT. Translation: CASQQDRGSTGELFF.

This clone has more than one count but fewer than ten. V usage is TRBV27 and J usage is TRBJ1-5; 9 nucleotides match TRBD1. Unmatched junction bases numbered 8, after V lost 7 bases and J lost 4 bases. Germline V CDR1 and CDR2: MNHEY, SMNVEV (reference sequence). This CDR3 comprises 15 residues. As DNA, the CDR3 is TGTGCCAGCAAGCAAGGGACAGGGAGTAATCAGCCCCAGCATTTT. Its protein product is CASKQGTGSNQPQHF.

The rearrangement links TRBV28 to TRBJ1-1; D gene ambiguous. V lost 7 bases, J lost 4 bases, and 10 bases lay in between. The CDR3 contains 12 residues. Germline loops: CDR1 MDHEN, CDR2 SYDVKM. In DNA, the CDR3 is TGTGCCAGCAAGGAGGGCGCCACTGAAGCTTTCTTT. Translation: CASKEGATEAFF.

J is TRBJ2-7 and V is TRBV4-1, with TRBD2 identical over 7 bases. The CDR3 extends over 14 amino acids. From germline, CDR1 is MGHRA and CDR2 YSYEKL. Trimming at V came to 3 bases and at J to 2 bases, leaving 4 bases not matched to a gene. The CDR3: CASSHGEGAYEQYF. In DNA, the CDR3 is TGCGCCAGCAGCCATGGGGAGGGTGCCTACGAGCAGTACTTC.

V usage is TRBV7-9 and J usage is TRBJ2-3, with TRBD1 identical over 7 bases. V was clipped by 5 bases and J by 2 bases; unmatched bases: 10. The CDR3 loop spans 16 amino acids. The germline V gene encodes CDR1 SEHNR and CDR2 FQNEAQ (reference sequence). The CDR3 loop reads CASSQQGRGPTDTQYF. In DNA form, the CDR3 reads TGTGCCAGCAGCCAACAGGGGCGCGGTCCCACAGATACGCAGTATTTT.

The chain combines TRBV28 with TRBJ1-5; D is ambiguous. Trimming stripped 3 bases from V and 4 bases from J, with 10 bases between. Germline lookup yields CDR1 MDHEN and CDR2 SYDVKM. The CDR3 is 14 residues long. CDR3 loop: CASSLSRENQPQHF. For the CDR3, the DNA is TGTGCCAGCAGTTTGTCGAGGGAGAATCAGCCCCAGCATTTT.

V gene TRBV5-1 combines with J gene TRBJ2-2; possibly TRBD1 for D (6 bases). V was trimmed by 4 bases and J by 5 bases, leaving 18 bases between them. The CDR3 consists of 16 residues. Germline loops: CDR1 SGHRS, CDR2 YFSETQ. The CDR3 spells CASSPLDSRVTGELFF. The CDR3 nucleotides are TGCGCCAGCAGCCCTCTGGACAGTCGGGTAACCGGGGAGCTGTTTTTT.

The J gene is TRBJ2-5, the V gene TRBV7-8; 11 nucleotides agree with TRBD1. The CDR3 loop spans 16 amino acids. Germline lookup yields CDR1 SGHVS and CDR2 FQNEAQ. Trimming cost V 2 bases and J 5 bases; bases outside gene matches: 7. CDR3 sequence: CASSLSGQGARETQYF. The CDR3 region has the DNA TGTGCCAGCAGCTTATCTGGACAGGGGGCGAGGGAGACCCAGTACTTC.

This chain connects TRBV18 to TRBJ2-1; 9 positions agree with TRBD2. The CDR3 is 17 residues long. Germline V gene lookup returns CDR1 KGHSH and CDR2 LQKENI. After removal of 6 bases from V and 7 bases from J, the junction contained 16 bases not matched to a gene. CDR3 DNA: TGTGCCAGCTCCACCACCATTGCTAGCGGGGATGGGAATGAGCAGTTCTTC. This translates into CASSTTIASGDGNEQFF.

The CDR3 protein is CASSYGQGFTGNTIYF. CDR3 sequence (DNA): TGTGCCAGCAGTTATGGACAGGGTTTCACTGGAAACACCATATATTTT. The chain joins TRBV6-5 to TRBJ1-3; 8 bases match TRBD1. The CDR3 covers 16 residues. Germline V CDR1 and CDR2: MNHEY, SVGAGI. The V and J ends lost 3 bases and 2 bases, in that order; junction bases with no gene match: 6.

The chain carries TRBV7-9 and TRBJ2-2, with D possibly TRBD1 on 6 matching bases. Looked up from germline, CDR1 is SEHNR and CDR2 is FQNEAQ (reference sequence). The CDR3 runs to 14 residues. V dropped 5 bases and J dropped 6 bases, with 13 bases sitting between them. CDR3 nucleotides: TGTGCCAGCAGCCCTGCCACAGGGTCCGGGGAGCTGTTTTTT. Encoded protein: CASSPATGSGELFF. Combining the CDR3 with reference TRBV7-9 and TRBJ2-2 gives the whole variable domain DTGVSQNPRHKITKRGQNVTFRCDPISEHNRLYWYRQTLGQGPEFLTYFQNEAQLEKSRLLSDRFSAERPKGSFSTLEIQRTEQGDSAMYLCASSPATGSGELFFGEGSRLTVL.

The V and J genes are TRBV4-1 and TRBJ1-1; TRBD1 matches at 7 bases. Trimming took 3 bases from V and 4 from J; bases not matched to a gene: 8. This CDR3 is built from 15 residues. Per the germline V gene, CDR1 is MGHRA and CDR2 is YSYEKL. The CDR3 DNA reads TGCGCCAGCAGCCATGGAGACAGGGCCGGCACTGAAGCTTTCTTT. Translating it yields CASSHGDRAGTEAFF.

This clone came up once. V is TRBV30 and J is TRBJ2-5; D is possibly TRBD2 (6 bases). The V gene lost 5 bases and the J gene lost 7 bases, with 26 bases spanning the gap. CDR3 length: 16 amino acids. Germline values: CDR1 GTSNPN, CDR2 SVGIG (reference sequence). The CDR3 protein is CAWLPRDGGIIGTQYF. The DNA of the CDR3 is TGTGCCTGGCTACCCCGGGACGGGGGTATTATAGGGACCCAGTACTTC.

V gene TRBV18 combines with J gene TRBJ1-1; 7 nucleotides align to TRBD1. The CDR3 is 15 amino acids. Losses at the gene ends were 3 bases for V and 2 bases for J; bases not matched to a gene: 6. Per the germline V gene, CDR1 is KGHSH and CDR2 is LQKENI. The CDR3 DNA is TGTGCCAGCTCACCCTCACAGGGGATAAACACTGAAGCTTTCTTT. This gives the protein CASSPSQGINTEAFF.

Comments on this clone: One junction end does not reproduce the germline sequence, and a read error may be involved. The chain uses TRBV4-1 and TRBJ1-5; D is possibly TRBD1 (5 bases). Germline values: CDR1 MGHRA, CDR2 YSYEKL. This CDR3 comprises 13 residues. CDR3 coding DNA: TGCGCCAGCAGCCAAGCAGGGAATCGGCCCCAGCATTTT. Its protein product is CASSQAGNRPQHF.

The chain employs TRBV5-1 and TRBJ2-1, with 8 bases fitting TRBD1. This CDR3 contains 15 residues. CDR1 is SGHRS and CDR2 is YFSETQ in the germline V gene. The V segment lost 0 bases and the J segment 5 bases; nucleotides outside the gene matches: 4. The CDR3 DNA reads TGCGCCAGCAGCTTGGGACCGACAGGGGACAATGAGCAGTTCTTC. Translating gives CASSLGPTGDNEQFF.

This clone turned up a few times. The chain links TRBV7-9 to TRBJ1-4; D is unclear. Trimming took 5 bases from V and 10 from J, leaving 14 bases between them. The CDR3 covers 13 residues. From germline, CDR1 is SEHNR and CDR2 FQNEAQ (reference sequence). This chain's CDR3 is CASSPGRVGKLFF. The CDR3, as DNA: TGTGCCAGCAGCCCCGGGCGGGTTGGAAAACTGTTTTTT.